This is a list of T cell receptor beta chains from one sample in a study of T cells in Graves' hyperthyroidism and ophthalmopathy. TCRdb re-called the multiplex PCR reads with MiXCR, one entry per CDR3 protein. The repertoire holds some 350,000 distinct CDR3 sequences, with 15% to 20% as singletons. Sequencing input: blood. These receptors all stem from a woman between 18 and 30 years old with Graves' hyperthyroidism. Both conserved end residues are part of each CDR3. The order of the fields is clone size, D gene, J gene, V gene, CDR3 DNA, CDR3 protein. The D gene is left open where the match is weak. Clone size is given for some rows only: seen once, a few or many times, or a class if the clone is expanded.

clone size: many; D gene: -; J gene: TRBJ1-6; V gene: TRBV20-1; CDR3 DNA: TGCAGTGCTAGAGGCGGGGAGCCCGTGGGGGAGGCCCTCCACTTT; CDR3 protein: CSARGGEPVGEALHF
clone size: many; D gene: TRBD2; J gene: TRBJ2-7; V gene: TRBV28; CDR3 DNA: TGTGCCAGCACCGAGGTGGGGACTACCTCCTACGAGCAGTACTTC; CDR3 protein: CASTEVGTTSYEQYF
clone size: -; D gene: TRBD2; J gene: TRBJ2-2; V gene: TRBV11-2; CDR3 DNA: TGTGCCAGCAGCTCCATGGGTAGCGGGCGCCCCCTAAACACCGGGGAGCTGTTTTTT; CDR3 protein: CASSSMGSGRPLNTGELFF
clone size: many; D gene: -; J gene: TRBJ2-5; V gene: TRBV9; CDR3 DNA: TGTGCCAGCAGCCGGGGACACGCCCAGGGAGAGACCCAGTACTTC; CDR3 protein: CASSRGHAQGETQYF
clone size: many; D gene: -; J gene: TRBJ2-7; V gene: TRBV28; CDR3 DNA: TGTGCCAGCAGCTCCCTTAGGTACGAGCAGTACTTC; CDR3 protein: CASSSLRYEQYF
clone size: -; D gene: -; J gene: TRBJ1-2; V gene: TRBV2; CDR3 DNA: TGTGCCAGCAGTGAGGACATCTGGGGCTACACCTTC; CDR3 protein: CASSEDIWGYTF
clone size: many; D gene: -; J gene: TRBJ1-1; V gene: TRBV9; CDR3 DNA: TGTGCCAGCAGCCCGACTGGGGCGATCAACACTGAAGCTTTCTTT; CDR3 protein: CASSPTGAINTEAFF
clone size: many; D gene: -; J gene: TRBJ1-3; V gene: TRBV28; CDR3 DNA: TGTGCCAGCAGTTCCAGGGTAAGCTCTGGAAACACCATATATTTT; CDR3 protein: CASSSRVSSGNTIYF
clone size: many; D gene: TRBD1; J gene: TRBJ1-2; V gene: TRBV20-1; CDR3 DNA: TGCAGTGCGGGGACAGCGCTTAACTATGGCTACACCTTC; CDR3 protein: CSAGTALNYGYTF
clone size: -; D gene: TRBD1; J gene: TRBJ1-2; V gene: TRBV18; CDR3 DNA: TGTGCCAGCTCACCATGGACAGGGGATGACTACACCTTC; CDR3 protein: CASSPWTGDDYTF
clone size: many; D gene: TRBD1; J gene: TRBJ2-7; V gene: TRBV5-1; CDR3 DNA: TGCGCCAGCAGTGGGACAGGGAGTAGCGAGCAGTACTTC; CDR3 protein: CASSGTGSSEQYF
clone size: -; D gene: TRBD1; J gene: TRBJ2-7; V gene: TRBV7-8; CDR3 DNA: TGTGCCAGCAGCCTGACAGGGGGCTACGAGCCGTACTTC; CDR3 protein: CASSLTGGYEPYF
clone size: -; D gene: -; J gene: TRBJ1-2; V gene: TRBV12-3/TRBV12-4; CDR3 DNA: TGTGCCAGCAGCTTAGCGGAGGGCGAAGATGGCTACACCTTC; CDR3 protein: CASSLAEGEDGYTF
clone size: many; D gene: -; J gene: TRBJ2-5; V gene: TRBV5-4; CDR3 DNA: TGTGCCAGCAGCGGGACTGGACAGAGGGTAGAGACCCAGTACTTC; CDR3 protein: CASSGTGQRVETQYF
clone size: -; D gene: -; J gene: TRBJ2-7; V gene: TRBV10-3; CDR3 DNA: TGTGCCATCAGTGAGTCGAAGGGTTCCGAGCAGTACTTC; CDR3 protein: CAISESKGSEQYF
clone size: -; D gene: -; J gene: TRBJ2-5; V gene: TRBV7-9; CDR3 DNA: TGTGCCAGCAGCTCATGGCAGGGCGAGACCCAGTACTTC; CDR3 protein: CASSSWQGETQYF
clone size: many; D gene: -; J gene: TRBJ1-3; V gene: TRBV10-3; CDR3 DNA: TGTGCCATCATGGCGTCTGGAAACACCATATATTTT; CDR3 protein: CAIMASGNTIYF
clone size: many; D gene: -; J gene: TRBJ1-3; V gene: TRBV20-1; CDR3 DNA: TGCAGTGCTAGAGAGGGAGAGGTCACCATATATTTT; CDR3 protein: CSAREGEVTIYF
clone size: many; D gene: TRBD1; J gene: TRBJ2-7; V gene: TRBV12-3/TRBV12-4; CDR3 DNA: TGTGCCAGCAGTTCTGGACAGGGAAGTCGCGAGCAGTACTTC; CDR3 protein: CASSSGQGSREQYF
clone size: many; D gene: TRBD2; J gene: TRBJ2-5; V gene: TRBV2; CDR3 DNA: TGTGCCAGCAAAGGGACTAGAGGGGCAGAGACCCAGTACTTC; CDR3 protein: CASKGTRGAETQYF
clone size: many; D gene: -; J gene: TRBJ1-5; V gene: TRBV7-2; CDR3 DNA: TGTGCCAGCAGCTTTGGCAGGTCTCAGCCCCAGCATTTT; CDR3 protein: CASSFGRSQPQHF
clone size: many; D gene: -; J gene: TRBJ1-2; V gene: TRBV12-3/TRBV12-4; CDR3 DNA: TGTGCCAGCAACCCTCAACCCTCGGGTTATGGCTACACCTTC; CDR3 protein: CASNPQPSGYGYTF
clone size: many; D gene: TRBD1; J gene: TRBJ1-1; V gene: TRBV11-2; CDR3 DNA: TGTGCCAGCAGCTTAGAAGGAGGGGGCGAGGAGAAGGGTGAAGCTTTCTTT; CDR3 protein: CASSLEGGGEEKGEAFF
clone size: many; D gene: TRBD1; J gene: TRBJ1-2; V gene: TRBV29-1; CDR3 DNA: TGCAGCGACCACAGGGGGCCCATCTATGGCTACACCTTC; CDR3 protein: CSDHRGPIYGYTF
clone size: few; D gene: -; J gene: TRBJ1-2; V gene: TRBV20-1; CDR3 DNA: TGCAGTGCTATATCAGCAGCTAACTATGGCTACACCTTC; CDR3 protein: CSAISAANYGYTF
clone size: many; D gene: -; J gene: TRBJ1-2; V gene: TRBV20-1; CDR3 DNA: TGCAGTGCTAGCGACGGGGCGAACTATGGCTACACCTTC; CDR3 protein: CSASDGANYGYTF
clone size: -; D gene: TRBD1; J gene: TRBJ1-1; V gene: TRBV12-3/TRBV12-4; CDR3 DNA: TGTGCCAGCAGTAGCCGGACAGGGGGCAAAAGGACGAACACTGAAGCTTTCTTT; CDR3 protein: CASSSRTGGKRTNTEAFF
clone size: -; D gene: -; J gene: TRBJ2-5; V gene: TRBV30; CDR3 DNA: TGTGCCTGGACAGGGATTGAGACCCAGTACTTC; CDR3 protein: CAWTGIETQYF
clone size: -; D gene: -; J gene: TRBJ1-1; V gene: TRBV7-9; CDR3 DNA: TGTGCCAGCAGTTATAACAGGGAGGGGACTGAAGCTTTCTTT; CDR3 protein: CASSYNREGTEAFF